These T cell receptor beta chains were read from a single sample in a study of T-cell reconstitution after alpha-beta-depleted transplantation in children. TCRdb re-analysed the PCR reads in MiXCR, keeping a single row per CDR3 protein. The table shows 200,000 to 250,000 distinct CDR3 sequences, with 8% to 9.5% occurring only once. Sequenced here: PBMCs from the stem cell graft donor, sampled from the stem cell graft. The receptor set was obtained from a human donor who donated a stem cell graft to a child with acute lymphoblastic leukemia. Each CDR3 is given without its conserved first and last residue. Some rows mark clone size as missing; the rest say once, few, many or name a class of expanded clone.

many TRBJ1-6 TRBV10-3 AISATAPYSPLH
many TRBJ1-1 TRBV20-1 SAGGQGTNTEAF
. TRBJ1-1 TRBV20-1 SAVKMGQNTEAF
many TRBJ1-1 TRBV25-1 ASSVVGGNTEAF
many TRBJ1-5 TRBV3-1 ASSQEDQGPKH
many TRBJ1-1 TRBV5-1 ASRRTGRAEAF
few TRBJ2-7 TRBV4-2 ASSRYLIRAGRENEQY
many TRBJ1-5 TRBV6-5 ASSSPGSNQPQH
many TRBJ1-2 TRBV7-9 ASSLTGRTGANYGYT
. TRBJ2-1 TRBV11-3 ASSLRSRGHDEQF
many TRBJ2-5 TRBV3-1 ASGGQNSYQETQY
. TRBJ1-3 TRBV11-2 ASSLSLLSGTGNTIY
many TRBJ2-7 TRBV5-1 ASSLGQGINPNEQY
. TRBJ1-1 TRBV7-8 ASSPRMAVGTEAF
. TRBJ1-1 TRBV16 ASSEQGGLGNTEAF
many TRBJ1-2 TRBV12-3/TRBV12-4 ASTAGGSNYGYT
many TRBJ2-5 TRBV7-9 ASSSDRGTGETQY
many TRBJ2-7 TRBV20-1 SARDGRVVLSYEQY
. TRBJ1-5 TRBV4-3 ASSPQPGQPQH
many TRBJ1-1 TRBV29-1 SVVVRGRTEAF
few TRBJ2-5 TRBV29-1 SVGWQDQETQY
. TRBJ2-5 TRBV7-9 ASSLARTGGETQY
many TRBJ2-3 TRBV27 ASSWAGGRDTQY
few TRBJ2-2 TRBV3-1 ASSRIGGGAGQNTGELF
few TRBJ2-1 TRBV10-3 AIRGTSGDYNEQF
. TRBJ1-4 TRBV5-1 ASSLAGTGKNEKLF
few TRBJ1-1 TRBV5-1 ASSLLLTADEAF
. TRBJ1-1 TRBV3-1 ASSQGRWAF
. TRBJ1-1 TRBV12-3/TRBV12-4 ASSWGARGTEAF